The 7 T cell receptor beta chains listed next were all sequenced from one sample in a study of response to subunit inactivated influenza vaccine. Via MiXCR, TCRdb re-called the RT-PCR reads, giving one row per CDR3 protein. The data hold around 250,000 distinct CDR3 sequences, with 9.5% to 15% observed a single time. This specimen consisted of non-naive T cells sorted from PBMCs, obtained roughly 2 weeks before vaccination. The receptors originated from a man aged 45-65 years who received an inactivated influenza vaccine.

This clonotype was picked up a small number of times. V is TRBV10-3 and J is TRBJ2-1; TRBD2 agrees at 10 bases. The CDR3 sequence is 15 residues long. Germline V gives CDR1 ENHRY, CDR2 SYGVKD. V lost 1 base and J lost 5; bases outside the gene matches: 2. This CDR3 is CAISELAGGHNEQFF. The DNA of the CDR3 is TGTGCCATCAGTGAGTTAGCGGGGGGCCACAATGAGCAGTTCTTC.

This clonotype was detected only a few times. The chain combines TRBV20-1 with TRBJ2-3, with TRBD2 matching 10 bases. V lost 1 base to trimming and J lost 4 bases; unmatched junction nucleotides: 5. CDR1 and CDR2 (germline): DFQATT, SNEGSKA (reference sequence). The CDR3 contains 15 residues. The CDR3 sequence is CSARVSSGGADTQYF. The CDR3 nucleotides read TGCAGTGCTAGAGTTTCCAGCGGGGGGGCAGATACGCAGTATTTT.

The gene calls are TRBV7-2 and TRBJ2-3; 8 nucleotides match TRBD2. Trimming cost V 5 bases and J 3 bases; bases outside gene matches: 4. The CDR3 runs 14 residues. Germline V gene lookup returns CDR1 SGHTA and CDR2 FQGNSA. The DNA of the CDR3 is TGTGCCAGCAGCAAAGTAGCGGGGACAGATACGCAGTATTTT. Encoded protein: CASSKVAGTDTQYF.

In its sample, this clonotype was seen a few times. V is TRBV3-1 and J is TRBJ2-6; the D is unclear. V lost 5 bases to trimming and J lost 2 bases, with 7 bases between them. Germline-derived CDR1 and CDR2 are LGHDT and YNNKEL (reference sequence). This CDR3 is 14 amino acids long. CDR3 loop: CASSSLTGANVLTF. CDR3 sequence (DNA): TGTGCCAGCAGCTCCCTCACTGGGGCCAACGTCCTGACTTTC.

The chain uses TRBV20-1 and TRBJ2-5, with TRBD1 matching 7 bases. This CDR3 spans 13 amino acids. J lost 2 bases, V lost 6 bases, and 6 bases had no gene match. Germline-derived CDR1 and CDR2 are DFQATT and SNEGSKA (reference sequence). CDR3 sequence: CSAGGQWQETQYF. CDR3 sequence (DNA): TGCAGTGCAGGGGGCCAGTGGCAAGAGACCCAGTACTTC.

In its sample, this clonotype was seen a few times. The chain joins TRBV2 to TRBJ2-2; the match to TRBD2 covers 8 bases. The CDR3 sequence is 14 residues long. V was pared by 1 base and J by 5 bases, with 0 bases of the junction left unmatched. Germline V CDR1 and CDR2: SNHLY, FYNNEI. As DNA, the CDR3 is TGTGCCAGCAGTGAAGAGCGGGGGACCGGGGAGCTGTTTTTT. Protein sequence: CASSEERGTGELFF.

This clonotype was detected many times. The V call is TRBV24-1, the J call TRBJ2-2, with 9 bases aligning to TRBD1. The junction had 10 bases not matched to a gene; V was cut back by 4 bases and J by 5 bases. Germline V gene data show CDR1 as KGHDR and CDR2 as SFDVKD. CDR3 length equals 17 residues. The chain's CDR3 is CATSDPVGQGRTGELFF. The CDR3 nucleotides are TGTGCCACCAGTGACCCGGTTGGACAGGGGAGGACCGGGGAGCTGTTTTTT.